This is a list of T cell receptor beta chains from one sample in a study of human T cells and chemical hapten exposure. TCRdb passed the RACE reads through MiXCR, listing each CDR3 protein once. Of just under 35,000 distinct CDR3 sequences in the sample, under 13% were seen once. The sequenced sample was whole blood, obtained in connection with sensitization to the hapten diphenylcyclopropenone (DPC). All receptors come from a man aged 50 to 59 with alopecia areata. Some clones in this sample may be carry-over from other donors' samples. The CDR3 runs from the conserved cysteine through the conserved F or W. D genes are given only for firm matches. Clone sizes are given selectively: once, few, many, or a class where the clone is expanded.

j_call d_call v_call clone_size cdr3_aa cdr3_nt
TRBJ2-7 TRBD2 TRBV27 many CASSYQRLAGDSYEQYF TGTGCCAGCAGTTATCAGAGACTAGCGGGTGATTCCTACGAGCAGTACTTC
TRBJ2-2 NA TRBV4-3 many CASSQGGRSTGELFF TGCGCCAGCAGCCAAGGCGGCAGGTCCACCGGGGAGCTGTTTTTT
TRBJ1-3 NA TRBV28 few CASSLIGALSGNTIYF TGTGCCAGCAGTTTAATCGGGGCCCTCTCTGGAAACACCATATATTTT
TRBJ2-7 NA TRBV28 many CASSLRHGDRYF TGTGCCAGCAGTTTAAGGCACGGCGACAGATACTTC
TRBJ1-3 NA TRBV10-3 many CAISDSISGNTIYF TGTGCCATCAGTGACTCTATCTCTGGAAACACCATATATTTT
TRBJ1-2 NA TRBV29-1 many CSVEDVQGGKYGYTF TGCAGCGTTGAAGATGTTCAGGGCGGGAAATATGGCTACACCTTC
TRBJ2-1 NA TRBV29-1 NA CSVESSNEKFF TGCAGCGTTGAGTCCTCCAATGAGAAGTTCTTC
TRBJ2-7 TRBD1 TRBV12-3/TRBV12-4 once CASSLAGGQGAGYEQYF TGTGCCAGCAGTTTAGCGGGAGGACAGGGGGCAGGGTACGAGCAGTACTTC
TRBJ1-1 NA TRBV24-1 many CATSDAGSNTEAFF TGTGCCACCAGTGATGCGGGATCGAACACTGAAGCTTTCTTT
TRBJ2-1 NA TRBV20-1 NA CSARDSYYNEQFF TGCAGTGCTAGGGACAGTTACTACAATGAGCAGTTCTTC
TRBJ2-2 TRBD1 TRBV5-4 few CASSPTGGSGELFF TGTGCCAGCAGCCCGACAGGGGGCTCCGGGGAGCTGTTTTTT
TRBJ2-7 TRBD1 TRBV29-1 many CSVVGQESSYEQYF TGCAGCGTTGTCGGACAGGAGAGCTCCTACGAGCAGTACTTC
TRBJ1-5 NA TRBV29-1 many CSVVTGLDSNQPQHF TGCAGCGTTGTCACAGGGCTGGATAGCAATCAGCCCCAGCATTTT
TRBJ1-5 TRBD1 TRBV28 NA CASSLSGAGQVLGQPQHF TGTGCCAGCAGTTTAAGTGGGGCGGGACAGGTTTTAGGTCAGCCCCAGCATTTT
TRBJ2-1 TRBD1 TRBV30 NA CAWTSGTGNNEQFF TGTGCCTGGACCTCGGGGACAGGGAACAATGAGCAGTTCTTC
TRBJ2-1 TRBD2 TRBV5-4 many CASRQGGTSGNNEQFF TGTGCCAGCAGACAAGGAGGTACTAGCGGGAACAATGAGCAGTTCTTC
TRBJ2-7 NA TRBV5-1 NA CASSVFDSSYEQYF TGCGCCAGCAGCGTGTTCGACAGCTCCTACGAGCAGTACTTC